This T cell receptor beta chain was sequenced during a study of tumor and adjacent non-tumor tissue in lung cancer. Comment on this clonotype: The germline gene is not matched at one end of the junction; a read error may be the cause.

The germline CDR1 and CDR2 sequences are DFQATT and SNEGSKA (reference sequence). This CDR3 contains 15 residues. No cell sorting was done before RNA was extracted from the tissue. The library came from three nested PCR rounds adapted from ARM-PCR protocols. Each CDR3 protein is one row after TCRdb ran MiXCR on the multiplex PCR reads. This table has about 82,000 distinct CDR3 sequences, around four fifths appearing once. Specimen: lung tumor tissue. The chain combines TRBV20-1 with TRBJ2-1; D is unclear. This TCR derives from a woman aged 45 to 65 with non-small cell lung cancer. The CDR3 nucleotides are TGCAGTGCTAGATCATCTGGGGTCCAAGAACGTGAGCACTTCTTC. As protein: CSARSSGVQEREHFF.